Below, 3 T cell receptor beta chains from the same sample are listed, as sequenced in a study of beta chain features in type 1 diabetes. Their antigen targets remain unknown. The study reverse transcribed the entire isolated RNA, so it sequenced expressed TCRB transcripts. The method was immunoSEQ multiplex PCR; TCRdb's version includes in-frame clones alone and lacks a portion of them. The sample has a few hundred thousand clones; roughly 13% are singletons. General study findings and limits: For Type 1 diabetes patients, all four CD4+ subsets carried TCRB CDR3s that were moderately but significantly shorter.

The sequencing sample was made of naive CD4+ T cells from blood. Source of these receptors: a woman aged 18-29 years with type 1 diabetes.

The table lists this clone with a few counts. The chain links TRBV6-5 to TRBJ1-4, with D unresolved. Germline V gene sequence: CDR1 MNHEY, CDR2 SVGAGI. V was shortened by 5 bases and J by 10 bases, with 11 bases between the two germline ends. The CDR3 extends over 12 amino acids. The CDR3 region has the DNA TGTGCCAGCAGTGGGCCTCAGAGAAAACTGTTTTTT. This codes for CASSGPQRKLFF.

This clone has a handful of counts. The V call is TRBV30, the J call TRBJ1-1; D call uncertain. The CDR3 covers 10 residues. The V and J ends lost 8 bases and 7 bases respectively, with 11 bases between them. The germline V gene has CDR1 GTSNPN and CDR2 SVGIG (reference sequence). CDR3: CAAEGNEAFF. CDR3 nucleotides: TGTGCCGCGGAGGGCAATGAAGCTTTCTTT.

This sequence joins TRBV14 and TRBJ2-3; D may be TRBD2 (5 bases). The CDR3 sequence is 12 residues long. Trimming took 11 bases from V and 6 from J, leaving 15 bases between them. The germline V gene has CDR1 SGHDN and CDR2 FVKESK. In nucleotides, the CDR3 is TGTGCCTCCCAAGCGGTGGCCGATACGCAGTATTTT. It codes for CASQAVADTQYF.